The source of this T cell receptor (beta chain) is a study of CD8 T cells in ankylosing spondylitis. This clonotype has at least ten counts. The antigen is unknown. Study observations and caveats: In reactive arthritis synovial fluid and blood, some motif variants had been reported before. In ankylosing spondylitis blood, a motif of seven or eight highly homologous TCR beta variants appeared characteristic. Significantly higher representation of disease-linked clones was reported for matched ankylosing spondylitis synovial fluid.

The junction had 5 bases not matched to a gene; V was cut back by 0 bases and J by 5 bases. Germline V gene data show CDR1 as MNHEY and CDR2 as SVGAGI. The CDR3 is 15 residues long. Molecular-barcoded quantitative 5'-RACE produced these TCR beta libraries. TCRdb independently ran MiXCR on the 5' RACE reads; one entry per CDR3 protein. The sample has hundreds of thousands of distinct CDR3 sequences, under 8.5% seen once. The receptor's source is a female donor with ankylosing spondylitis or in good health (not recorded which). J is TRBJ1-1 and V is TRBV6-5; 8 nucleotides agree with TRBD1. The sequenced material came from blood, either unsorted or a sorted T cell fraction (not recorded which). The CDR3: CASSYSGQGGTEAFF. The DNA for the CDR3 is TGTGCCAGCAGTTACTCAGGACAGGGAGGGACTGAAGCTTTCTTT.